The 14 T cell receptor beta chains below all came from one sample that was sequenced in a study of control samples from healthy donors and cancer patients. Assay: immunoSEQ multiplex PCR; the TCRdb copy retains only in-frame clones and omits some. The repertoire has about 160,000 clones, roughly 95% of them found once; the top ten carry about 0.94%. Sequenced material: blood. The receptors were gathered from a woman in her thirties in good health.

The table lists this clone with a count of one. The chain employs TRBV7-8 and TRBJ1-4; 7 bases are a match to TRBD1. Germline CDR1 SGHVS, CDR2 FQNEAQ. The CDR3 is 16 amino acids. After removal of 5 bases from V and 5 bases from J, the junction contained 11 bases not matched to a gene. The CDR3 loop reads CASSATPDRVNEKLFF. The CDR3, as DNA: TGTGCCAGCAGCGCAACCCCCGACAGGGTAAATGAAAAACTGTTTTTT. Full variable domain (rest looked up from reference TRBV7-8 and TRBJ1-4): GAGVSQSPRYKVAKRGQDVALRCDPISGHVSLFWYQQALGQGPEFLTYFQNEAQLDKSGLPSDRFFAERPEGSVSTLKIQRTQQEDSAVYLCASSATPDRVNEKLFFGSGTQLSVL.

The rearrangement uses TRBV21-1 and TRBJ1-1. TRBV21-1 has pseudogene status. CDR3 length: 13 amino acids. CDR3 coding DNA: TGTGCCAGCAGCAGAACCCGGGACACTGAAGCTTTCTTT. It codes for CASSRTRDTEAFF.

This chain joins TRBV6-6 and TRBJ1-5; 7 nucleotides match TRBD1. V gave up 5 bases and J gave up 7 bases; unmatched junction bases: 5. Germline V gene lookup returns CDR1 MNHNY and CDR2 SVGAGI (reference sequence). The CDR3 runs 13 residues. The CDR3 is CASSTGEGQPQHF. The CDR3 DNA is TGTGCCAGCAGTACAGGGGAGGGACAGCCCCAGCATTTT.

This clone has only one observation. V and J are TRBV7-2 and TRBJ2-3, with a tentative D call TRBD2 (5 bases). The V end was cut by 7 bases, the J end by 3 bases, with 14 bases between. Germline V CDR1 and CDR2: SGHTA, FQGNSA. This CDR3 region has 14 residues. The CDR3 protein is CASTYRGLTDTQYF. The CDR3 nucleotides read TGTGCCAGCACCTACCGAGGGCTGACAGATACGCAGTATTTT.

This chain links TRBV10-2 with TRBJ2-7; D not resolved. V lost 10 bases and J 2 bases, leaving 3 bases between the germline ends. The CDR3 length is 9 residues. Germline values: CDR1 WSHSY, CDR2 SAAADI. CDR3 sequence: CANPYEQYF. The CDR3 nucleotides are TGCGCCAACCCCTACGAGCAGTACTTC.

The V call is TRBV29-1, the J call TRBJ2-7; 8 bases fit TRBD2. The CDR3 is made up of 14 amino acids. Trimming removed 3 bases from V and 6 bases from J; junction bases left unmatched: 10. CDR1 and CDR2 from the germline V gene are SQVTM and ANQGSEA. CDR3 nucleotide sequence: TGCAGCGTTGATCACAGCGGGAGCTATGGCGAGCAGTACTTC. The encoded protein is CSVDHSGSYGEQYF.

The chain recombines TRBV19 with TRBJ1-1; 8 positions match TRBD1. Germline CDR1 reads LNHDA; CDR2 reads SQIVND (reference sequence). V was clipped by 6 bases and J by 3 bases; unmatched bases: 6. This CDR3 contains 14 residues. The CDR3 nucleotides are TGTGCCAGTAGGATCGGACAGGGCTACACTGAAGCTTTCTTT. As protein: CASRIGQGYTEAFF.

A remark on this clone: A read error may produce the germline difference seen at one junction end. For the CDR3, the DNA is TGCGGGATTGGGAGGGAAAGGGTGAACACTGAAGCTTTCTTT. Its translation: CGIGRERVNTEAFF. V is TRBV28 and J is TRBJ1-1; D gene ambiguous. Germline CDR1 is MDHEN and CDR2 is SYDVKM. There are 14 residues in the CDR3.

The chain couples TRBV5-6 to TRBJ2-7; no clear D. The V end was cut by 2 bases, the J end by 2 bases, with 14 bases between. Germline V gene lookup returns CDR1 SGHDT and CDR2 YYEEEE. The CDR3 consists of 15 residues. CDR3 loop: CASSFVSGIAYEQYF. In nucleotides, the CDR3 is TGTGCCAGCAGCTTTGTCAGTGGGATAGCCTACGAGCAGTACTTC. Full variable domain (outside the CDR3, taken from reference TRBV5-6 and TRBJ2-7): DAGVTQSPTHLIKTRGQQVTLRCSPKSGHDTVSWYQQALGQGPQFIFQYYEEEERQRGNFPDRFSGHQFPNYSSELNVNALLLGDSALYLCASSFVSGIAYEQYFGPGTRLTVT.

This chain links TRBV28 with TRBJ2-7, with unresolved D. The CDR3 totals 15 residues. Per germline, CDR1 MDHEN and CDR2 SYDVKM. The V end lost 3 bases, the J end lost 7 bases, and 19 bases lay between the germline ends. The CDR3 nucleotides read TGTGCCAGCAGTTTGGCCCCGAGGAGTTCTGGGGAGCAGTACTTC. Protein sequence: CASSLAPRSSGEQYF.

V gene TRBV10-3 combines with J gene TRBJ2-3, with TRBD2 matching over 10 bases. The V gene's germline CDR1 is ENHRY and CDR2 SYGVKD. The CDR3 spans 14 residues. Trimming took 6 bases from V and 0 from J; bases not matched to a gene: 0. This CDR3 reads CAIRTSGSTDTQYF. The DNA of the CDR3 is TGTGCCATCAGGACTAGCGGGAGCACAGATACGCAGTATTTT.

The chain combines TRBV5-6 with TRBJ1-1; D may be TRBD1 (5 bases). The CDR3 runs 14 residues. Germline CDR1 and CDR2: SGHDT and YYEEEE. The V gene lost 0 bases and the J gene lost 5 bases, with 11 bases spanning the gap. DNA of the CDR3: TGTGCCAGCAGCTTGGTTGGGACTTTGACTGAAGCTTTCTTT. Its protein is CASSLVGTLTEAFF.

This chain uses TRBV5-1 with TRBJ2-5, with 8 bases matching TRBD1. Trimming removed 4 bases from V and 9 bases from J; junction bases left unmatched: 11. This CDR3 has 14 amino acids. CDR1 SGHRS and CDR2 YFSETQ come from the germline V gene. CDR3 region: CASSPGTGSWAQYF. CDR3 DNA sequence: TGCGCCAGCAGCCCCGGGACAGGTAGTTGGGCCCAGTACTTC.

The chain uses TRBV7-9 and TRBJ2-3; D may be TRBD1 (5 bases). The CDR3 runs 14 residues. The V gene lost 7 bases and the J gene lost 1 base, with 12 bases spanning the gap. CDR1 is SEHNR and CDR2 is FQNEAQ in the germline V gene (reference sequence). CDR3 region: CASNPETGTDTQYF. CDR3 bases: TGTGCCAGCAATCCCGAGACAGGCACAGATACGCAGTATTTT.